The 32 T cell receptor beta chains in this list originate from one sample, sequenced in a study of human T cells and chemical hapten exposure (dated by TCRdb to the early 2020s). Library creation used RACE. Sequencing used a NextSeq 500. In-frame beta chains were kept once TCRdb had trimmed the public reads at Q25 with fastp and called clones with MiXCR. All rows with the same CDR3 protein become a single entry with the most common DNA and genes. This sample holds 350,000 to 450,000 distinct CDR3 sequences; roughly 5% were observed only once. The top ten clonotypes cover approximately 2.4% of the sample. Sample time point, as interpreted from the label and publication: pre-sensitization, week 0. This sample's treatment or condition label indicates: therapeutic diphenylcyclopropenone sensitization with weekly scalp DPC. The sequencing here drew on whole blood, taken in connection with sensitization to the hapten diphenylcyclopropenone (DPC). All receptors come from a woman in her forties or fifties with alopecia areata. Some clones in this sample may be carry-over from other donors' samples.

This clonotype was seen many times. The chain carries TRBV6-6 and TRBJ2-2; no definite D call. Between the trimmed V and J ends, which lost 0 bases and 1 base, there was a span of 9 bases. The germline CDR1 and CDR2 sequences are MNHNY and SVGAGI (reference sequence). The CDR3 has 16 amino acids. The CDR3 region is CASSYSVGGNTGELFF. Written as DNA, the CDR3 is TGTGCCAGCAGTTACTCGGTGGGCGGGAACACCGGGGAGCTGTTTTTT.

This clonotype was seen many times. The DNA for the CDR3 is TGTGCCAGCAGTAACAGGGGGGGTAATTCACCCCTCCACTTT. Translating gives CASSNRGGNSPLHF. V usage is TRBV12-3 or TRBV12-4 and J usage is TRBJ1-6; TRBD1 agrees at 8 bases. This CDR3 region has 14 residues. Trimming took 5 bases from V and 6 from J; bases not matched to a gene: 3.

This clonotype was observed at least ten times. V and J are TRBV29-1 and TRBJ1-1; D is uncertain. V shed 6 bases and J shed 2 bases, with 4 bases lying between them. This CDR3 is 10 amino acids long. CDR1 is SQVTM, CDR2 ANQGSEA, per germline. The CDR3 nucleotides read TGCAGCGTCTTTAACACTGAAGCTTTCTTT. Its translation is CSVFNTEAFF.

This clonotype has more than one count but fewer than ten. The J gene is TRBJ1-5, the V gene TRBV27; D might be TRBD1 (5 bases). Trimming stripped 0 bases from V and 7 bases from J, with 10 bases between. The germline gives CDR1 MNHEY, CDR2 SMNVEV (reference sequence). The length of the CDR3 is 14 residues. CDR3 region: CASSLSGEGQPQHF. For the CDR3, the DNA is TGTGCCAGCAGTTTATCGGGGGAAGGACAGCCCCAGCATTTT.

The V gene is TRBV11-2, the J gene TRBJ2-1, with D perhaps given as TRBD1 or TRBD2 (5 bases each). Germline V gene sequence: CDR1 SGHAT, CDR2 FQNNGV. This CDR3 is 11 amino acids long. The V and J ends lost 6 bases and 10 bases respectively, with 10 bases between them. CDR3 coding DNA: TGTGCCAGCAGACTAGGGGTGGAGCAGTTCTTC. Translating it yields CASRLGVEQFF.

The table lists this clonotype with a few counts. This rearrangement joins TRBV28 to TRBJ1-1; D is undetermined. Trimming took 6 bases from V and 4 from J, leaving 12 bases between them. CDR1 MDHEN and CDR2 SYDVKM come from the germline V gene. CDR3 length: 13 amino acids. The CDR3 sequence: CASRLVGGTEAFF. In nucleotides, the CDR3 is TGTGCCAGCAGGCTAGTGGGCGGCACTGAAGCTTTCTTT.

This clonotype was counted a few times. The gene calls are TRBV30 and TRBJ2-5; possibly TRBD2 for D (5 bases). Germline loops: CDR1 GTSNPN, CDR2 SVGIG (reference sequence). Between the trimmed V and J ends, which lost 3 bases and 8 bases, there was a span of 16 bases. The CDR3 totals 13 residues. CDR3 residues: CAWRLVEGRTQYF. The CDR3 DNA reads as TGTGCCTGGAGACTTGTAGAGGGTAGAACCCAGTACTTC.

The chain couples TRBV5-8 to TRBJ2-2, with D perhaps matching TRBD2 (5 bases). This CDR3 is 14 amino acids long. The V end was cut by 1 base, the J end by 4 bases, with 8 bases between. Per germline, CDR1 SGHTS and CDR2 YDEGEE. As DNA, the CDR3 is TGTGCCAGCAGCTTGCGGCTAGCCACCGGGGAGCTGTTTTTT. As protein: CASSLRLATGELFF. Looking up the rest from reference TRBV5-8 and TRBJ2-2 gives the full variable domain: EAGVTQSPTHLIKTRGQQATLRCSPISGHTSVYWYQQALGLGLQFLLWYDEGEERNRGNFPPRFSGRQFPNYSSELNVNALELEDSALYLCASSLRLATGELFFGEGSRLTVL.

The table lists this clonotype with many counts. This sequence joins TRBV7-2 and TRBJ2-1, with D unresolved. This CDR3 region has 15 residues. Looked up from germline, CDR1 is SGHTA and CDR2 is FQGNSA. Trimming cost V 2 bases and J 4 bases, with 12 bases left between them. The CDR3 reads CASSLTEWVYNEQFF. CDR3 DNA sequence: TGTGCCAGCAGCTTAACCGAGTGGGTTTACAATGAGCAGTTCTTC.

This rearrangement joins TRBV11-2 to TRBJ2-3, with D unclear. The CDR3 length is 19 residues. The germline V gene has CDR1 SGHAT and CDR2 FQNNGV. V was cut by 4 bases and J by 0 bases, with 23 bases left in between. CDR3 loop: CASSSAKRSWGISTDTQYF. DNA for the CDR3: TGTGCCAGCAGCTCAGCAAAAAGGTCGTGGGGTATCAGCACAGATACGCAGTATTTT.

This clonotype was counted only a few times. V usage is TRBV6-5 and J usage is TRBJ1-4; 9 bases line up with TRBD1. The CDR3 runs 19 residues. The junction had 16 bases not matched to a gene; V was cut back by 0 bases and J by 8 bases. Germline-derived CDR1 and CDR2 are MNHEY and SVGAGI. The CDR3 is CASSYSPGQGTGGREKLFF. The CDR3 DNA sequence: TGTGCCAGCAGTTACTCCCCGGGACAGGGAACTGGAGGTCGGGAAAAACTGTTTTTT.

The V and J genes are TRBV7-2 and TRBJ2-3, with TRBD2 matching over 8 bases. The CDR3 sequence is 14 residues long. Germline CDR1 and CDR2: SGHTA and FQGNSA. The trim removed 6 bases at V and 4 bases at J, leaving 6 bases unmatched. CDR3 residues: CASRFGTRADTQYF. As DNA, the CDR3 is TGTGCCAGCAGGTTCGGGACTAGAGCAGATACGCAGTATTTT.

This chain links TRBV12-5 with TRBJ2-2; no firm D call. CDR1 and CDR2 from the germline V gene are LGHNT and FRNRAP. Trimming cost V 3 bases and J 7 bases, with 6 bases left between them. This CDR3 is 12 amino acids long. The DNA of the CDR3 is TGTGCTAGTGGTTTTTCGAACGGGGAGCTGTTTTTT. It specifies CASGFSNGELFF. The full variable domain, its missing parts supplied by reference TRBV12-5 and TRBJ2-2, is DARVTQTPRHKVTEMGQEVTMRCQPILGHNTVFWYRQTMMQGLELLAYFRNRAPLDDSGMPKDRFSAEMPDATLATLKIQPSEPRDSAVYFCASGFSNGELFFGEGSRLTVL.

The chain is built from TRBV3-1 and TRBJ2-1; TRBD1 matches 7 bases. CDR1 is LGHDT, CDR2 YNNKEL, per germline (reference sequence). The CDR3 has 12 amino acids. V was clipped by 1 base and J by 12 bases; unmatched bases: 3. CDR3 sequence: CASSQVRQGQFF. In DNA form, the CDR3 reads TGTGCCAGCAGCCAAGTTCGACAGGGGCAGTTCTTC.

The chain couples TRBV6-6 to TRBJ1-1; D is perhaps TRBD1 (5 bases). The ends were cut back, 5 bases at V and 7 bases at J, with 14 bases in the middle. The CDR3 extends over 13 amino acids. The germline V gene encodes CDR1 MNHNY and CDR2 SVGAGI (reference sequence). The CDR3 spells CASSPNHDSEAFF. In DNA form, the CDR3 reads TGTGCCAGCAGTCCGAACCATGACAGTGAAGCTTTCTTT.

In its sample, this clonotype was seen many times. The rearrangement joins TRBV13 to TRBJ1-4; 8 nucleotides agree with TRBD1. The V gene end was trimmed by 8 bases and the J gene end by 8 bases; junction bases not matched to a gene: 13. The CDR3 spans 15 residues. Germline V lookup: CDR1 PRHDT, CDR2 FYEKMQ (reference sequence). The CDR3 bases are TGTGCCAGCCGGAGTTTCGGACAGGGCGGCGAAAAACTGTTTTTT. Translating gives CASRSFGQGGEKLFF.

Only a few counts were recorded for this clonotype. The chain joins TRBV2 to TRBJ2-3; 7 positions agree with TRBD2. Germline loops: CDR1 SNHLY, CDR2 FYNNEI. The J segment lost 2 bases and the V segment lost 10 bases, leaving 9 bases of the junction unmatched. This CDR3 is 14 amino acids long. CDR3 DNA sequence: TGTGCCAAAAGCGGTCTAGCGGACACAGATACGCAGTATTTT. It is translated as CAKSGLADTDTQYF. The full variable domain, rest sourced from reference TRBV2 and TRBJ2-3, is EPEVTQTPSHQVTQMGQEVILRCVPISNHLYFYWYRQILGQKVEFLVSFYNNEISEKSEIFDDQFSVERPDGSNFTLKIRSTKLEDSAMYFCAKSGLADTDTQYFGPGTRLTVL.

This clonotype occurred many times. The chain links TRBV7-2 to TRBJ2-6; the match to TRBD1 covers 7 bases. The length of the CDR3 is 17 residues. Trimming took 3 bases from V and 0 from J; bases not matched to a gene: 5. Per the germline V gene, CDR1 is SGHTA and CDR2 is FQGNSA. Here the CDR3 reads CASSFGQVVSGANVLTF. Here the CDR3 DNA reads TGTGCCAGCAGCTTTGGACAGGTGGTCTCTGGGGCCAACGTCCTGACTTTC.

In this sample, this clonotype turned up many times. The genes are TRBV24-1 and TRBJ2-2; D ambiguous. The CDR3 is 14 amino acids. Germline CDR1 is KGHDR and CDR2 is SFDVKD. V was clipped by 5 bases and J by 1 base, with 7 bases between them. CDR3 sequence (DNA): TGTGCCACCAGTGTAGAACTGAACACCGGGGAGCTGTTTTTT. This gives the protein CATSVELNTGELFF.

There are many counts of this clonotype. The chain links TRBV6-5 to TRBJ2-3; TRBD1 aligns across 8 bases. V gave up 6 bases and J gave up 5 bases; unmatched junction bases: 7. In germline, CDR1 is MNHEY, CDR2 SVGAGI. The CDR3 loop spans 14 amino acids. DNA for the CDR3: TGTGCCAGCAGGCTCGGACAGGGTTTAGATACGCAGTATTTT. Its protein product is CASRLGQGLDTQYF.

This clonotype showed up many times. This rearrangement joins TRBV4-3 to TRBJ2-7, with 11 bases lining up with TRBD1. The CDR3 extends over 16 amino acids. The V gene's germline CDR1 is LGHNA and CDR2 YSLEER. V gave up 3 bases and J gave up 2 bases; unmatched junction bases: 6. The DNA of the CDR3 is TGCGCCAGCAGCCAGTCCCCGGGACAGGGGGCCTACGAGCAGTACTTC. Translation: CASSQSPGQGAYEQYF.

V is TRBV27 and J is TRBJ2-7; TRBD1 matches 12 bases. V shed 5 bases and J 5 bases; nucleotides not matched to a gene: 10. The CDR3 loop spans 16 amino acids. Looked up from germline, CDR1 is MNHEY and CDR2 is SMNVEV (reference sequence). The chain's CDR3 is CASSLLMGQGADEQYF. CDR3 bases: TGTGCCAGCAGTCTCTTGATGGGACAGGGGGCTGACGAGCAGTACTTC.

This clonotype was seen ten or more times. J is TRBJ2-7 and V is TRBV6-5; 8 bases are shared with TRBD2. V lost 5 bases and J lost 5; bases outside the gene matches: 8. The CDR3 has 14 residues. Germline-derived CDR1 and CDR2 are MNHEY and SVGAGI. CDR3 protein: CASSRGGPSDEQYF. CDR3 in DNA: TGTGCCAGCAGTCGGGGGGGGCCTTCTGACGAGCAGTACTTC.

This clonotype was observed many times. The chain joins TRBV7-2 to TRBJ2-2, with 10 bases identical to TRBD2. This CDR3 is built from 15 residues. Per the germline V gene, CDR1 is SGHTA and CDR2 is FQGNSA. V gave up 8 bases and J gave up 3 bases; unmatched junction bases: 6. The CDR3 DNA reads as TGTGCCAGCCACGTAGCGGGGGGCGACACCGGGGAGCTGTTTTTT. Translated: CASHVAGGDTGELFF.

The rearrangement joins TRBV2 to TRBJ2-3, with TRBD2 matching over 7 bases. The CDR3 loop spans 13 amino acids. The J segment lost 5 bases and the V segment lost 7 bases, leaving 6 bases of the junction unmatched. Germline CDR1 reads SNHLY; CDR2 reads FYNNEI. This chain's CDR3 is CASIELALDTQYF. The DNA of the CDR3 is TGTGCCAGCATAGAACTAGCGTTAGATACGCAGTATTTT.

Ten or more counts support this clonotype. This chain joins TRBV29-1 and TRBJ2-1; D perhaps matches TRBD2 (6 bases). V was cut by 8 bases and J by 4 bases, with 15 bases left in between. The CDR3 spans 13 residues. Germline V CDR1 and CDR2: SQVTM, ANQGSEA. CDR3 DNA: TGCAGCTTTAAAGCGGGTGGTTACAATGAGCAGTTCTTC. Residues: CSFKAGGYNEQFF.

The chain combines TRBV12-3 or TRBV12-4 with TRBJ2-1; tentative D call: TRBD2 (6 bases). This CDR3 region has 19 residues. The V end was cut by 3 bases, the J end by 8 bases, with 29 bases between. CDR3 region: CASSFFKVFGGALWDEQFF. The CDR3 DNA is TGTGCCAGCAGTTTTTTTAAGGTGTTCGGAGGGGCTTTGTGGGATGAGCAGTTCTTC.

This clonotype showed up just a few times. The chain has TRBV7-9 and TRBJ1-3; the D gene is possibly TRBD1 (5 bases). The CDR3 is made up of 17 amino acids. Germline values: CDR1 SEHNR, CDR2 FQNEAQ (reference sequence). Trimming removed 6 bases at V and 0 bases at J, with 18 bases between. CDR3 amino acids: CASRRETGTSSGNTIYF. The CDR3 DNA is TGTGCCAGCAGGCGGGAAACAGGTACTTCCTCTGGAAACACCATATATTTT.

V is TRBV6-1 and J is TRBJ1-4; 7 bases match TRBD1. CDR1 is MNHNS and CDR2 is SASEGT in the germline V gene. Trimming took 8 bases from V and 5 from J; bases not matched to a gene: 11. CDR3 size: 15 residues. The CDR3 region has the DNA TGTGCCAGCGGGGAACTCGGGACAGTCAATGAAAAACTGTTTTTT. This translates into CASGELGTVNEKLFF.

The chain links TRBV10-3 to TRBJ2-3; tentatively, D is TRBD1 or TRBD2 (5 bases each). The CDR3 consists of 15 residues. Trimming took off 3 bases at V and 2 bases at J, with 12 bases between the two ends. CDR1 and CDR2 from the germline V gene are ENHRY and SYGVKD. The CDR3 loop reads CAISDGTHLTDTQYF. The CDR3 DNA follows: TGTGCCATCAGTGATGGGACGCATCTCACAGATACGCAGTATTTT.

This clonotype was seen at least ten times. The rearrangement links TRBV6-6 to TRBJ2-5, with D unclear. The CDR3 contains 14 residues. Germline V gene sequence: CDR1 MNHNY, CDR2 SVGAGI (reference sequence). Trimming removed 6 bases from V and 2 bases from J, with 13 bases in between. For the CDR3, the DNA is TGTGCCAGCAGCCCCGCCGCTCATCAAGAGACCCAGTACTTC. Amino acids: CASSPAAHQETQYF.

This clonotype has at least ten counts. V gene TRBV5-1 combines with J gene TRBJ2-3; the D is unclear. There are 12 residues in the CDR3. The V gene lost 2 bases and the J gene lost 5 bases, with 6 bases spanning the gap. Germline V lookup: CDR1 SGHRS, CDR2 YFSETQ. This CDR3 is CASSFDLDTQYF. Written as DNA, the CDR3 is TGCGCCAGCAGCTTCGACCTAGATACGCAGTATTTT.